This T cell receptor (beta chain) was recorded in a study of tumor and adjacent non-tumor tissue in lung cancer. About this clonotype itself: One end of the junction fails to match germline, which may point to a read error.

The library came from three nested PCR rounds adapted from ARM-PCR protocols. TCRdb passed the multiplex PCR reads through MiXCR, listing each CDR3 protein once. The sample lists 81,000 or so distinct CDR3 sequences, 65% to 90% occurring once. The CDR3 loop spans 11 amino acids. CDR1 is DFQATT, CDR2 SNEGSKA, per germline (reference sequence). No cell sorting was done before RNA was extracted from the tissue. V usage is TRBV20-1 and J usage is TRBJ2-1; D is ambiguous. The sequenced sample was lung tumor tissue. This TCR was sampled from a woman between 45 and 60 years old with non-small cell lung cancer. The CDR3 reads CSVLGNNERFF. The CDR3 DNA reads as TGCAGTGTTTTGGGCAACAATGAGCGGTTCTTC.